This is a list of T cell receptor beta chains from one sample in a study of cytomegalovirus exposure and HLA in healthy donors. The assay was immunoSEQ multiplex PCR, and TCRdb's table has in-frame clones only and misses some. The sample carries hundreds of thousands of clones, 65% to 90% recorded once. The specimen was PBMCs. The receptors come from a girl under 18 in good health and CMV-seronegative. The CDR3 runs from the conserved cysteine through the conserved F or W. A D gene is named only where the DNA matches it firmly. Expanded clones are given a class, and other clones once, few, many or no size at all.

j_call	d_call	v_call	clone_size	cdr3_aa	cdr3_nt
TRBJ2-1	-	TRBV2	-	CASRPGRGHYNEQFF	TGTGCCAGCAGACCAGGGAGGGGACACTACAATGAGCAGTTCTTC
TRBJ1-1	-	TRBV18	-	CASSPPNRDTEAFF	TGTGCCAGCTCACCACCTAACAGGGACACTGAAGCTTTCTTT
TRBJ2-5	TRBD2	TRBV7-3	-	CASSSGLGQTQYF	TGTGCCAGCAGCTCCGGACTAGGGCAGACCCAGTACTTC
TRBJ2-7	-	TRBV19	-	CASSRTPLYEQYF	TGTGCCAGTAGTAGAACTCCTCTCTACGAGCAGTACTTC
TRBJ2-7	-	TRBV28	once	CASSHTYEQYF	TGTGCCAGCAGTCACACATACGAGCAGTACTTC
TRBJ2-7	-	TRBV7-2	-	CASSFITGDEQYF	TGTGCCAGCAGCTTTATTACAGGCGACGAGCAGTACTTC
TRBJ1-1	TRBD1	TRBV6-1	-	CASSSYGQGMEAFF	TGTGCCAGCAGTTCCTATGGACAGGGGATGGAGGCTTTCTTT
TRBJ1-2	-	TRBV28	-	CASSFRGEIPGRFYGYTF	TGTGCCAGCAGTTTCAGGGGAGAGATTCCAGGGCGATTCTATGGCTACACCTTC
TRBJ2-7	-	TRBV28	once	CASSHPPLVVGEQYF	TGTGCCAGCAGTCACCCCCCACTAGTCGTGGGCGAGCAGTACTTC
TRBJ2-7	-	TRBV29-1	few	CSVGQPYEQYF	TGCAGCGTTGGACAGCCCTACGAGCAGTACTTC
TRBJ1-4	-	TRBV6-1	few	CASIDESAGALNEKLFF	TGTGCCAGCATTGACGAGTCAGCAGGGGCCCTTAATGAAAAACTGTTTTTT
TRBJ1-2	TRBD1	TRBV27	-	CASSPTGVPYGYTF	TGTGCCAGCAGTCCTACAGGGGTCCCTTATGGCTACACCTTC
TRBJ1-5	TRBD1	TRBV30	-	CAWSLSGGIQPQHF	TGTGCCTGGAGCTTATCAGGGGGCATTCAGCCCCAGCATTTT
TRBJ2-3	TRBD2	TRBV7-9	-	CASSLGLASGRTDTQYF	TGTGCCAGCAGCTTAGGTTTGGCTAGCGGGAGAACAGATACGCAGTATTTT
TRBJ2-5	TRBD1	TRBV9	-	CASSTRDSAFQETQYF	TGTGCCAGCAGCACCCGGGACAGCGCTTTCCAAGAGACCCAGTACTTC
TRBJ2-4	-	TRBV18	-	CASSPPGGMGIQYF	TGTGCCAGCTCACCACCGGGAGGAATGGGCATTCAGTACTTC
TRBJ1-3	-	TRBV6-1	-	CASSERLMSSGNTIYF	TGTGCCAGCAGTGAACGACTGATGAGCTCTGGAAACACCATATATTTT
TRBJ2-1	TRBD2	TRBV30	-	CAWRVGGGNEQFF	TGTGCCTGGAGGGTAGGCGGGGGAAATGAGCAGTTCTTC
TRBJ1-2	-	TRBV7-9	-	CASSLAEVNYGYTF	TGTGCCAGCAGCTTAGCGGAGGTAAACTATGGCTACACCTTC
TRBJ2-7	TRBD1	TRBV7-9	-	CASSLGTGIPLSYEQYF	TGTGCCAGCAGCTTGGGGACAGGAATCCCTTTATCCTACGAGCAGTACTTC
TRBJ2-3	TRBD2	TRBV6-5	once	CASRRDYLSVDTQYF	TGTGCCAGCAGGAGGGACTACCTATCGGTGGATACGCAGTATTTT
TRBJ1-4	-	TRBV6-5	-	CASSASKRTEKLFF	TGTGCCAGCAGTGCGTCCAAACGAACCGAAAAACTGTTTTTT
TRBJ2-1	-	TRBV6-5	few	CASSSPRDNYNEQFF	TGTGCCAGCAGCTCCCCCCGGGACAACTACAATGAGCAGTTCTTC
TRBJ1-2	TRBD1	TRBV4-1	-	CASSQEDRGYGYTF	TGCGCCAGCAGCCAAGAGGACAGGGGTTATGGCTACACCTTC
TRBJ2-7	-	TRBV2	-	CASSSLMAAEQYF	TGCGCCAGCAGTTCACTAATGGCGGCCGAGCAGTACTTC
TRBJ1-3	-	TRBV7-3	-	CASSLTGPGSGNTIYF	TGTGCCAGCAGCTTAACGGGGCCAGGATCTGGAAACACCATATATTTT
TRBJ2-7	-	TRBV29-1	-	CSVSRQAFYEQYF	TGTAGCGTTTCCCGTCAGGCTTTCTACGAGCAGTACTTC
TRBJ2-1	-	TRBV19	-	CASGDRSSYNEQFF	TGTGCCAGTGGTGACAGGTCATCCTACAATGAGCAGTTCTTC
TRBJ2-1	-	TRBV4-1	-	CASSQDRGLELGNEQFF	TGCGCCAGCAGCCAAGATCGAGGTCTGGAACTGGGCAATGAGCAGTTCTTC
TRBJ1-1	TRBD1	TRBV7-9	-	CASSLGDRRNTEAFF	TGTGCCAGCAGCTTGGGGGACAGGAGGAACACTGAAGCTTTCTTT
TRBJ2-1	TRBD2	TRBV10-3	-	CAISEPGLAGNNEQFF	TGTGCCATCAGTGAGCCGGGACTAGCGGGGAACAATGAGCAGTTCTTC
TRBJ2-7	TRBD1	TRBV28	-	CASSYPGQGRGYEQYF	TGTGCCAGCAGTTACCCCGGACAGGGGAGGGGTTACGAGCAGTACTTC
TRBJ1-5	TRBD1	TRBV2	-	CASNLRGTGTQPQHF	TGTGCCAGCAATCTTCGGGGGACAGGGACTCAGCCCCAGCATTTT
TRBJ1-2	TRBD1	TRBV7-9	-	CASSLLPGQGAHGYTF	TGTGCCAGCAGCTTGCTCCCTGGACAGGGGGCGCATGGCTACACCTTC
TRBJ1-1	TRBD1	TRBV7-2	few	CASSLGQGSAFF	TGTGCCAGCAGCCTCGGACAGGGATCAGCTTTCTTT
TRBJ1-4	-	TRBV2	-	CASRGQISNEKLFF	TGTGCCAGCAGAGGACAGATAAGTAATGAAAAACTGTTTTTT
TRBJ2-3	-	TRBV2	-	CASSAPGQFTDTQYF	TGTGCCAGCAGTGCGCCCGGACAATTCACAGATACGCAGTATTTT
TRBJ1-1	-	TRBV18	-	CASSPHERTEAFF	TGTGCCAGCTCACCACACGAGCGGACTGAAGCTTTCTTT
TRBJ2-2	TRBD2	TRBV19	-	CASTVRGAGGDTGELFF	TGTGCCAGTACCGTAAGAGGGGCGGGAGGTGACACCGGGGAGCTGTTTTTT
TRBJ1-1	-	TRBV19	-	CASSSREIGWGDTEAFF	TGTGCCAGTAGTAGTCGGGAAATTGGTTGGGGTGACACTGAAGCTTTCTTT
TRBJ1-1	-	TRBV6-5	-	CASSPRGGEAEAFF	TGTGCCAGCAGTCCACGTGGAGGAGAGGCTGAAGCTTTCTTT
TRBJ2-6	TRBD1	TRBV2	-	CAIQTGGKGANVLTF	TGTGCCATCCAAACAGGGGGGAAAGGGGCCAACGTCCTGACTTTC
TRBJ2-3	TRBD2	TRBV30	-	CAWSPGLAGADTQYF	TGTGCCTGGAGTCCGGGACTAGCGGGAGCAGATACGCAGTATTTT
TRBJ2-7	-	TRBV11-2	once	CASSLILYEQYF	TGTGCCAGCAGCTTAATCCTCTACGAGCAGTACTTC
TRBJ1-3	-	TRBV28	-	CASSLEGSGNTIYF	TGTGCCAGCAGTTTAGAGGGATCTGGAAACACCATATATTTT
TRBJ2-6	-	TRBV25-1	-	CASSVSGANVLTF	TGTGCCAGCAGTGTATCCGGGGCCAACGTCCTGACTTTC
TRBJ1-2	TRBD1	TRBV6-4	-	CASSDSSTGDYGYTF	TGTGCCAGCAGTGACTCCTCGACAGGGGACTATGGCTACACCTTC
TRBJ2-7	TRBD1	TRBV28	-	CASKTTGGGNYEQYF	TGTGCCAGCAAAACTACAGGGGGCGGGAACTACGAGCAGTACTTC
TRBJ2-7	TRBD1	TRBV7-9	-	CSSSYRGEQYF	TGTTCCAGCAGCTACAGGGGCGAGCAGTACTTC
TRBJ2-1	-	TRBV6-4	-	CASSDSEGGVNEQFF	TGTGCCAGCAGTGACTCCGAGGGCGGTGTCAATGAGCAGTTCTTC
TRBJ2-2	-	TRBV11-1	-	CASSLEVLSTGELFF	TGTGCCAGCAGCTTAGAAGTTTTGAGCACCGGGGAGCTGTTTTTT
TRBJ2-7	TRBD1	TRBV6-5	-	CASSGTASSYEQYF	TGTGCCAGCAGTGGGACAGCGAGCTCCTACGAGCAGTACTTC
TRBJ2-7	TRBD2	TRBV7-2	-	CASSSGLAAHEQYF	TGTGCCAGCAGCTCCGGACTAGCCGCCCACGAGCAGTACTTC
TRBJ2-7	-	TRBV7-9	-	CASSLTIQAGKNEQYF	TGTGCCAGCAGCCTAACGATCCAGGCAGGGAAGAACGAGCAGTACTTC
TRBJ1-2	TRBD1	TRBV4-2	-	CASSQLGTGTGYTF	TGTGCCAGCAGCCAACTCGGGACAGGGACCGGCTACACCTTC